Sequencing of this T cell receptor (beta chain) was carried out in a study of STAT5B mutations in CD4+ large granular lymphocyte leukemia. Whole-study results and caveats: CD4-sorted patient repertoires seemed more clonal than healthy CD4+ repertoires. About 26% of private leukemic clonotypes occurred rarely in other patients' non-leukemic repertoires. Top patient clones used TRBV06 genes more often: 8/27 versus 2/35 in controls.

Repertoires were generated with immunoSEQ multiplex PCR, while TCRdb's copy carries only in-frame clones and drops some. In the table there are 45,000 or so clones, about 86% of which are singletons. Note on this clone: What it binds is unknown.

The CDR3 is made up of 12 amino acids. Germline CDR1 and CDR2: SNHLY and FYNNEI. Trimming removed 4 bases from V and 7 bases from J, with 8 bases in between. The chain combines TRBV2 with TRBJ1-3, with D perhaps matching TRBD1 (6 bases). This sequence was found in a human donor in good health. The sequenced material came from CD4+ T cells from blood buffy coats. The CDR3 sequence is CASSGQGNTIYF. For the CDR3, the DNA is TGTGCCAGCAGTGGTCAGGGGAACACCATATATTTT.